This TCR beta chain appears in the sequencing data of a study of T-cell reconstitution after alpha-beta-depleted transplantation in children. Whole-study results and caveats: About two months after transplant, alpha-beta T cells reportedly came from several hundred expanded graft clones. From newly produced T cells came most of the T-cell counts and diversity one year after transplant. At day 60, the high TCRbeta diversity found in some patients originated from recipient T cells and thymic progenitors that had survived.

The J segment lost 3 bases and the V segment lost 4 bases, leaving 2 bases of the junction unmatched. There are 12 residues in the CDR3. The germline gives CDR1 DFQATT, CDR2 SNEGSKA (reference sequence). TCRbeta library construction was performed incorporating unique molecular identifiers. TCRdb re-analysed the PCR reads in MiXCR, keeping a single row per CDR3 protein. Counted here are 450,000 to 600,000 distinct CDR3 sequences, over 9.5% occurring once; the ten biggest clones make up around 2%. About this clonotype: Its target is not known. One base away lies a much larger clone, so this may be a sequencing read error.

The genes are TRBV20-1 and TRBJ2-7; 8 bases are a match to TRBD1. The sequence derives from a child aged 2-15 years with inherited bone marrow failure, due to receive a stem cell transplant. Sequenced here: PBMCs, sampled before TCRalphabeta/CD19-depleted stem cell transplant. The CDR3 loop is CSAKGQGYEQYF. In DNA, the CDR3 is TGCAGTGCTAAAGGACAGGGCTACGAGCAGTACTTC.